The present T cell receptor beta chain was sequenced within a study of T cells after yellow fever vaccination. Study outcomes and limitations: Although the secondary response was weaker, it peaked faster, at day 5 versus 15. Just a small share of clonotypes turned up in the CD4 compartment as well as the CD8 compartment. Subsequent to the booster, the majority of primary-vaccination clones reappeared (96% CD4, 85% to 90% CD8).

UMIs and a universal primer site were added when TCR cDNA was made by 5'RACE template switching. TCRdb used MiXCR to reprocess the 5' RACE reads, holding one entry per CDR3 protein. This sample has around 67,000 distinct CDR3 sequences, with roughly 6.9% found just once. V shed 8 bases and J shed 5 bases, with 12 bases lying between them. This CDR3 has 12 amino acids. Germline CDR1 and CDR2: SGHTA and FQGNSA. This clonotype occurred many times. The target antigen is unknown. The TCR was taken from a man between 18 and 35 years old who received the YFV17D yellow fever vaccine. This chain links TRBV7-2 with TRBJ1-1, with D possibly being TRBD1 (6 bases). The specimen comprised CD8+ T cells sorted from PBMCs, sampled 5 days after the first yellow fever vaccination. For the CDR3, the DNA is TGTGCCAGCCCCAGGGGTGAGACTGAAGCTTTCTTT. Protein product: CASPRGETEAFF. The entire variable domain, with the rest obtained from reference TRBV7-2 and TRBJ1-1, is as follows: GAGVSQSPSNKVTEKGKDVELRCDPISGHTALYWYRQSLGQGLEFLIYFQGNSAPDKSGLPSDRFSAERTGGSVSTLTIQRTQQEDSAVYLCASPRGETEAFFGQGTRLTVV.